The T cell receptor beta chain under discussion was sequenced for a study of cytomegalovirus exposure and HLA in healthy donors. Notes on the study in general: The investigators catalogued some 150 TCR beta chains as cytomegalovirus-associated.

Primers for the PCR totalled 60 Vbeta and 13 Jbeta. Repertoires were generated with immunoSEQ multiplex PCR, while TCRdb's copy carries only in-frame clones and drops some. The sample contains 60,000 or so clones, 77% of which appear only once. Looked up from germline, CDR1 is MDHEN and CDR2 is SYDVKM. V shed 6 bases and J shed 3 bases, with 17 bases lying between them. The CDR3 has 15 residues. This clone was observed a handful of times. Antigen: not known. V and J are TRBV28 and TRBJ1-2; D may be TRBD1 (6 bases). Source material: PBMCs. This clonotype originated in a middle-aged woman in good health and CMV-seropositive. The CDR3 coding sequence is TGTGCCAGCAGCTACCTACAGGGCGCTCACTATGGCTACACCTTC. This translates into CASSYLQGAHYGYTF.